This TCR beta chain originates from a study of long-term antiretroviral therapy in people with HIV. The assay used was immunoSEQ (version v3.0), run at survey level. Profiling relied on immunoSEQ multiplex PCR, and the TCRdb table lists in-frame clones only, not all of them. The sample shows 30,000 or so clones, 70% to 90% of them seen only once. V was trimmed by 5 bases and J by 7 bases, leaving 24 bases between them. Germline V gene data show CDR1 as SGHTA and CDR2 as FQGTGA. CDR3 length: 17 amino acids. This clone was counted only a few times. What it binds is unknown. Study-wide findings and caveats: Post-ART samples showed increased diversity that remained below transplant donor control levels.

Source: unsorted PBMCs, taken 3 years after starting antiretroviral therapy. The source of this sequence is a man between 40 and 49 years old with HIV. The chain carries TRBV7-3 and TRBJ1-5, with D possibly being TRBD1 (5 bases). The CDR3 loop is CASSARILPGPNQPQHF. As DNA, the CDR3 is TGTGCCAGCAGCGCCCGGATTTTGCCGGGGCCGAACCAGCCCCAGCATTTT.